The entry below gives a single T cell receptor beta chain sequence along with its context. The antigen is unknown. It was with 60 Vbeta and 13 Jbeta primers that the PCR ran. Data came from immunoSEQ multiplex PCR; TCRdb stores just in-frame clones and leaves some out. The repertoire holds about 190,000 clones, almost 80% seen once, with approximately 1.5% in the top ten. The data derive from a study of cytomegalovirus exposure and HLA in healthy donors. This CDR3 has 13 residues. Per germline, CDR1 SEHNR and CDR2 FQNEAQ (reference sequence). V gave up 4 bases and J gave up 2 bases, with 8 bases separating them. Findings and caveats of the study: Most observed TCR sequences were rare, whereas some public TCRs were detected in many donors. TCR beta V- and J-gene trimming, according to a later analysis, was linked to a missense DCLRE1C variant.

The chain employs TRBV7-9 and TRBJ1-1, with D possibly matching TRBD1 (5 bases). The sample consisted of PBMCs. The receptor was derived from a young woman in good health and CMV-seronegative. CDR3 sequence: CASSYDRNTEAFF. CDR3 nucleotides: TGTGCCAGCAGCTACGACAGAAACACTGAAGCTTTCTTT. The whole variable domain, remainder taken from reference TRBV7-9 and TRBJ1-1, is DTGVSQNPRHKITKRGQNVTFRCDPISEHNRLYWYRQTLGQGPEFLTYFQNEAQLEKSRLLSDRFSAERPKGSFSTLEIQRTEQGDSAMYLCASSYDRNTEAFFGQGTRLTVV.